This paragraph covers one T cell receptor beta chain sequence. What it binds is unknown. The germline V gene encodes CDR1 MNHEY and CDR2 SVGAGI. This CDR3 has 14 residues. With 8 bases removed from V and 1 base from J, the gap between germline ends came to 14 bases. This sample was taken from a study of beta chain features in type 1 diabetes. Whole-study results and caveats: Any role of HLA type in TCRB rearrangement remained unresolved here. Fewer insertions but more deletions were seen at VDJ junctions in type 1 diabetes patients.

Every isolated RNA sample was fully reverse transcribed, so sequencing captured expressed TCRB transcripts. Each sample of naive, central memory or regulatory T cells had, on average, about 3.6 million reads. TCRdb's table, derived via immunoSEQ multiplex PCR, lists solely in-frame clones and lacks some. This table has a few hundred thousand clones, approximately 30% appearing once. The sample taken for sequencing was naive CD4+ T cells from blood. The chain is built from TRBV6-5 and TRBJ2-5; D is uncertain. This sequence was found in a man younger than 30 in good health. The CDR3 is CASGDEVRQETQYF. The CDR3 DNA reads as TGTGCCAGCGGCGACGAGGTACGCCAAGAGACCCAGTACTTC.